The 25 T cell receptor beta chains below were found in one sample sequenced in a study of CD8 T cells in ankylosing spondylitis (dated by TCRdb to 2016 to 2017). The library was made by 5' RACE. The sequencing machine was an Illumina HiSeq 2500. TCRdb's own reprocessing of the public reads used fastp at Q25 and MiXCR and kept productive beta chains. Rows matching on CDR3 protein sequence are summarized as one entry with the most common DNA and genes. The sample profile shows a few hundred thousand distinct CDR3 sequences; less than 25% of them were found once. About 3.7% of the sample rests with the top ten. Sequenced input: blood, either unsorted or a sorted T cell fraction (not recorded which). These receptors were obtained from a female donor with ankylosing spondylitis or in good health (not recorded which).

Worth noting for this clonotype: At one boundary the junction diverges from the germline segment, which might be a read error. The J gene is TRBJ2-1, the V gene TRBV13; D ambiguous. This CDR3 region has 16 residues. Looked up from germline, CDR1 is PRHDT and CDR2 is FYEKMQ (reference sequence). The CDR3 bases are TGTGCCAGCAGCTTAGGCCTGCGGAGCTCCTACAATGATCAGTTCTTC. It yields the protein CASSLGLRSSYNDQFF.

The table lists this clonotype with many counts. CDR3 DNA: TGCAGCGGGGGTCGGGGGTCAGATACGCAGTATTTT. Its protein product is CSGGRGSDTQYF. The J gene is TRBJ2-3, the V gene TRBV29-1; maybe TRBD2 (6 bases). V lost 7 bases and J lost 4, with 12 bases in between. CDR1 is SQVTM and CDR2 is ANQGSEA in the germline V gene. This CDR3 is built from 12 residues.

The CDR3 bases are TGTGCCAGCGACCGGGACAGGGGCATTGGCGAGCAGTACTTC. Its protein product is CASDRDRGIGEQYF. This sequence joins TRBV6-1 and TRBJ2-7, with 10 positions matching TRBD1. The CDR3 contains 14 residues. CDR1 is MNHNS, CDR2 SASEGT, per germline. With V trimmed by 8 bases and J by 6 bases, 10 bases remained unmatched.

This clonotype has a count of ten or more. The chain carries TRBV12-3 or TRBV12-4 and TRBJ2-2; 7 nucleotides agree with TRBD1. J was trimmed by 1 base and V by 5 bases; bases with no gene match: 7. The CDR3 totals 16 residues. The CDR3 DNA reads TGTGCCAGCAGTGATCGACAGGGCGTGAACACCGGGGAGCTGTTTTTT. Protein product: CASSDRQGVNTGELFF.

This clonotype was recorded at least ten times. The chain carries TRBV29-1 and TRBJ2-7; possible D gene TRBD2, 7 bases. The CDR3 extends over 16 amino acids. The germline V and J ends were trimmed by 4 bases and 5 bases, with 24 bases remaining between them. Germline assignment: CDR1 SQVTM and CDR2 ANQGSEA. Written as DNA, the CDR3 is TGCAGCGTTGGGGGGGGACGCGGGCTGACAGGAGACGAGCAGTACTTC. The encoded protein is CSVGGGRGLTGDEQYF.

This clonotype was found a few times. The chain employs TRBV30 and TRBJ1-2; D perhaps matches TRBD1 (5 bases). CDR1 GTSNPN and CDR2 SVGIG come from the germline V gene (reference sequence). V dropped 5 bases and J dropped 9 bases, with 13 bases sitting between them. There are 11 residues in the CDR3. The CDR3, as DNA: TGTGCCTGGTTCCAGGGTACAAGCTACACCTTC. Its translation is CAWFQGTSYTF.

This clonotype has a count of ten or more. V usage is TRBV7-2 and J usage is TRBJ2-1, with 7 positions matching TRBD2. Losses at the gene ends were 2 bases for V and 6 bases for J; bases not matched to a gene: 10. CDR3 length equals 16 residues. Germline assignment: CDR1 SGHTA and CDR2 FQGNSA. Written as DNA, the CDR3 is TGTGCCAGCAGCTTAAGTCTGGGGGAGGGCTTCAATGAGCAGTTCTTC. It translates to CASSLSLGEGFNEQFF.

The rearrangement uses TRBV19 and TRBJ1-2; D is undetermined. The CDR3 covers 13 residues. The V end was cut by 0 bases, the J end by 4 bases, with 6 bases between. Germline-derived CDR1 and CDR2 are LNHDA and SQIVND (reference sequence). The CDR3 DNA reads as TGTGCCAGTAGTATAGACGGACCCTATGGCTACACCTTC. Its translation is CASSIDGPYGYTF.

At least ten counts were recorded for this clonotype. This sequence joins TRBV29-1 and TRBJ2-5; a weak D match, TRBD2 (5 bases). Germline values: CDR1 SQVTM, CDR2 ANQGSEA. This CDR3 contains 13 residues. V lost 4 bases and J 5 bases, leaving 14 bases between the germline ends. The DNA for the CDR3 is TGCAGCGTTGTAGACGGTGGGGAGGAGACCCAGTACTTC. Translation gives CSVVDGGEETQYF.

This clonotype occurred a few times. V usage is TRBV7-8 and J usage is TRBJ2-1; no firm D call. Deletions cut 1 base from V and 7 bases from J, with 14 bases between. This CDR3 spans 15 amino acids. Germline V CDR1 and CDR2: SGHVS, FQNEAQ. CDR3 sequence: CASSLGLGFSNEQFF. The CDR3 DNA reads as TGTGCCAGCAGCTTAGGTCTGGGATTTAGTAATGAGCAGTTCTTC.

This clonotype was observed many times. CDR3 amino acids: CASSPSRRETQYF. For the CDR3, the DNA is TGCGCCAGCAGCCCTTCTAGGAGGGAGACCCAGTACTTC. The genes are TRBV4-3 and TRBJ2-5, with TRBD2 as a possible D gene (5 bases). Trimming left V 4 bases short and J 5 bases short, with 11 bases between. CDR1 is LGHNA, CDR2 YSLEER, per germline. This CDR3 comprises 13 residues.

The V call is TRBV7-2, the J call TRBJ2-5; maybe TRBD2 (5 bases). CDR1 is SGHTA, CDR2 FQGNSA, per germline. The V end was cut by 6 bases, the J end by 5 bases, with 16 bases between. The CDR3 length is 14 residues. CDR3 protein: CASSRGLSTETQYF. As DNA, the CDR3 is TGTGCCAGCAGTCGAGGGCTCAGTACCGAGACCCAGTACTTC.

This sequence joins TRBV6-1 and TRBJ2-7; no clear D. The CDR3 is 15 residues long. Germline lookup yields CDR1 MNHNS and CDR2 SASEGT. V lost 2 bases and J lost 5, with 16 bases in between. The CDR3 nucleotides are TGTGCCAGCAGTGAAACTCCGGGCCTTGGGGACGAGCAGTACTTC. Its translation: CASSETPGLGDEQYF.

This clonotype has more than one count but fewer than ten. The chain uses TRBV7-9 and TRBJ1-1; D is unclear. Deletions cut 0 bases from V and 12 bases from J, with 14 bases between. The germline gives CDR1 SEHNR, CDR2 FQNEAQ (reference sequence). The CDR3 is 13 amino acids. The CDR3 coding sequence is TGTGCCAGCAGCTTAGCGAGTTCAGTGGTGTCTTTCTTT. Amino acid sequence: CASSLASSVVSFF.

This chain uses TRBV7-8 with TRBJ2-1; D might be TRBD2 (6 bases). Per the germline V gene, CDR1 is SGHVS and CDR2 is FQNEAQ. Deletions cut 2 bases from V and 10 bases from J, with 9 bases between. The CDR3 runs 12 residues. This CDR3 reads CASSLQAGEQFF. CDR3 sequence (DNA): TGTGCCAGCAGCTTACAGGCGGGGGAGCAGTTCTTC.

The chain uses TRBV6-1 and TRBJ1-2, with TRBD1 matching 10 bases. Germline CDR1 reads MNHNS; CDR2 reads SASEGT. The J segment lost 2 bases and the V segment lost 7 bases, leaving 7 bases of the junction unmatched. The CDR3 runs to 15 residues. The DNA for the CDR3 is TGTGCCAGCATTGACAGGGGGCGGACCAACTATGGCTACACCTTC. It is translated as CASIDRGRTNYGYTF.

This clonotype has more than one count but fewer than ten. The rearrangement links TRBV2 to TRBJ1-5; D uncertain. The CDR3 length is 12 residues. Germline CDR1 SNHLY, CDR2 FYNNEI. V lost 8 bases and J lost 0, with 5 bases in between. In DNA, the CDR3 is TGTGCCAGCCATGATAGCAATCAGCCCCAGCATTTT. Encoded protein: CASHDSNQPQHF.

Relative to its sample, this clonotype is medium-sized. The gene calls are TRBV29-1 and TRBJ2-1; D is possibly TRBD2 (5 bases). The length of the CDR3 is 12 residues. The V and J ends lost 7 bases and 3 bases respectively, with 10 bases between them. Germline V gene lookup returns CDR1 SQVTM and CDR2 ANQGSEA. CDR3 nucleotides: TGCAGCGGCGGACTGCACTACAATGAGCAGTTCTTC. The encoded protein is CSGGLHYNEQFF.

This chain joins TRBV20-1 and TRBJ1-1, with D possibly TRBD1 on 5 matching bases. Trimming pared 4 bases from V and 1 base from J, leaving 28 bases between. The CDR3 is 19 amino acids. In germline, CDR1 is DFQATT, CDR2 SNEGSKA (reference sequence). Written as DNA, the CDR3 is TGCAGTGCTACTACTCAAATCATTGAGGAGGGGAAGACGAACACTGAAGCTTTCTTT. It is translated as CSATTQIIEEGKTNTEAFF.

Ten or more counts support this clonotype. The V call is TRBV12-3 or TRBV12-4, the J call TRBJ1-1; D gene unclear. Trimming took off 5 bases at V and 4 bases at J, with 17 bases between the two ends. The CDR3 sequence is 15 residues long. The CDR3 spells CASSLWFGTGTEAFF. CDR3 coding DNA: TGTGCCAGCAGTCTATGGTTCGGAACGGGCACTGAAGCTTTCTTT.

This clonotype was picked up a small number of times. This sequence joins TRBV6-1 and TRBJ2-5; 7 positions match TRBD2. The CDR3 is made up of 15 amino acids. Germline V lookup: CDR1 MNHNS, CDR2 SASEGT. After removal of 10 bases from V and 1 base from J, the junction contained 12 bases not matched to a gene. Written as DNA, the CDR3 is TGTGCCACCCGGGGTCTAGCGGAGCCCCAAGAGACCCAGTACTTC. Protein: CATRGLAEPQETQYF.

This clonotype was counted a few times. The chain uses TRBV24-1 and TRBJ2-3, with 7 bases lining up with TRBD1. The CDR3 consists of 16 residues. Per the germline V gene, CDR1 is KGHDR and CDR2 is SFDVKD. V was pared by 4 bases and J by 3 bases, with 9 bases of the junction left unmatched. This CDR3 is CATSDRQGVTTDTQYF. The DNA for the CDR3 is TGTGCCACCAGTGACCGACAGGGTGTAACGACAGATACGCAGTATTTT.

The chain has TRBV20-1 and TRBJ2-1; perhaps TRBD2 as D (6 bases). The CDR3 loop spans 16 amino acids. Trimming shortened V by 6 bases and J by 2 bases, and 20 bases separated the two germline ends. From germline, CDR1 is DFQATT and CDR2 SNEGSKA (reference sequence). The DNA of the CDR3 is TGCAGTGCCCTGTCCCTGGGGGGAGTCGCCTACAATGAGCAGTTCTTC. This translates into CSALSLGGVAYNEQFF.

This clonotype showed up just a few times. The chain has TRBV18 and TRBJ2-5; no definite D call. CDR3 length equals 15 residues. Trimming removed 2 bases at V and 1 base at J, with 11 bases between. Per the germline V gene, CDR1 is KGHSH and CDR2 is LQKENI. The CDR3 nucleotides read TGTGCCAGCTCACCAGGCACCGACGGCCAAGAGACCCAGTACTTC. It specifies CASSPGTDGQETQYF.

The J gene is TRBJ2-1, the V gene TRBV5-6; 11 bases align to TRBD2. CDR1 and CDR2 (germline): SGHDT, YYEEEE. Trimming took 2 bases from V and 9 from J; bases not matched to a gene: 10. This CDR3 comprises 16 residues. The CDR3 region is CASSFGGIAGGFEQFF. CDR3 nucleotides: TGTGCCAGCAGCTTCGGAGGAATAGCGGGAGGGTTTGAGCAGTTCTTC.